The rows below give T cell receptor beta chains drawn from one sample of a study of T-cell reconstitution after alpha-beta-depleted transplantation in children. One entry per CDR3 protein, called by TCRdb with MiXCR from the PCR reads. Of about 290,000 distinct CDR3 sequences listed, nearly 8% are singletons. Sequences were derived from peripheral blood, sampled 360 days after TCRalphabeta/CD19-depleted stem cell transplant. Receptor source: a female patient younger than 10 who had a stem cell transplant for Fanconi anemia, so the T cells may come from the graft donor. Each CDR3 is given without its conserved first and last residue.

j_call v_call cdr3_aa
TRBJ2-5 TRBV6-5 ASSWARNSLTQETQY
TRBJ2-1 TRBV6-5 ASSYSPGDLSYNEQF
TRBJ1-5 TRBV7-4 ASSARTEHNQPQH
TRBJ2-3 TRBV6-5 ASSYIPPGPGGDTQY
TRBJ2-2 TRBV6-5 ASSYLKNTGELF
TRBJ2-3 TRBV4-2 ASSPQTRLAGDTQY
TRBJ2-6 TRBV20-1 SASMSGANVLT
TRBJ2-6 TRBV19 ASSIRGGASGANVLT
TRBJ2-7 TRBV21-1 ASSKAETFTYEQY
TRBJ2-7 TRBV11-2 ASTFTYEQY
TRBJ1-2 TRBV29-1 SVDQDRDGDGYT
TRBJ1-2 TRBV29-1 SVRGPDGYT
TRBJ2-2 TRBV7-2 ASSVGPSGVNTGELF
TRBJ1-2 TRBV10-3 AISVKEGADRLNYGYT
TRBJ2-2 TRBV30 AQPSRANTGELF
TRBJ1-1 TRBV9 ASSTIGDTEAF
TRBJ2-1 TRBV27 ASSKRKEGIVNNEQF
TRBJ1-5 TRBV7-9 ASSWDREGQPQH
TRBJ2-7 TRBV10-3 AIRLAGGPYEQY
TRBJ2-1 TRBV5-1 ASSLASGVNEQF
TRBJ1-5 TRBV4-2 ARSPVVNQPQH
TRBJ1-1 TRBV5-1 ASGGGMNTEAF
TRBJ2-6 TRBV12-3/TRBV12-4 ASSSTYEGYGANVLT
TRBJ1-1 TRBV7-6 ASSLAPGGPSGGAF
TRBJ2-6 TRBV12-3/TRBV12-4 ASSLRGPLGANVLT
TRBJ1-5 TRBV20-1 SASPYSNQPQH
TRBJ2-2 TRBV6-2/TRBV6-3 ASSYWTLTGELF
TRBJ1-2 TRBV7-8 ASSLEWRDGYT
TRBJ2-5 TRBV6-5 ASSYSGRLQETQY
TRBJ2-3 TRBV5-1 ASSLETDAQY
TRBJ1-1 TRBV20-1 SARDGSANTEAF
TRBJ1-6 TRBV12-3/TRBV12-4 ATRDGLSPPLH
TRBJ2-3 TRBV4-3 ASSQGLSTDTQY
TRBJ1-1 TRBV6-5 ASSFERPRDSYTEAF
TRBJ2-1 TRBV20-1 RGLGSYNEQF
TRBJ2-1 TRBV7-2 ASSLRTYNEQF
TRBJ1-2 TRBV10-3 AISEGRTGGYT
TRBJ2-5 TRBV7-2 ASTPEETQY
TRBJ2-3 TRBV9 ASSVRGRTDTQY
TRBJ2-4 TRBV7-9 ASSSTMSDIQY
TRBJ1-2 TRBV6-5 ASSYAAYHGRGYT
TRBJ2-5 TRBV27 ASRDVRGGRVETQY
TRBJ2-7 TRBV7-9 ASSFSGQYEQY
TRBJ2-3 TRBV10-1 ASSANRGLGRTDTQY
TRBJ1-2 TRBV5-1 ASSLGPGLIYGYT
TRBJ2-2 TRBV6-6 ASTPGGGEELF
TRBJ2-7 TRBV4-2 ASSQRGVNPYEQY
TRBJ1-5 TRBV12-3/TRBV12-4 ASSFGRGSPSSTQPQH
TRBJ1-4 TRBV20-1 SAMMGEKLF
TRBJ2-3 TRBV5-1 ASSFQDPSPDTQY
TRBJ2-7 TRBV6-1 ASSEGGGAYEQY
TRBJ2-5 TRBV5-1 ASSRLGQETQY
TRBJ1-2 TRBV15 ATSSLPLKAQRDGYT
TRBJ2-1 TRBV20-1 SESRGSYNEQF
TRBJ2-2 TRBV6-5 ASSPKIRRNTGELF
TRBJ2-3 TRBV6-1 ASREPGLAGGSSTQY
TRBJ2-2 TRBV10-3 ASGQGARVMAGELF